A single sample gave rise to the 10 T cell receptor beta chains below, sequenced in a study of T cell changes during pregnancy in multiple sclerosis. The protocol was immunoSEQ multiplex PCR, while the TCRdb copy is restricted to in-frame clones and leaves out a portion. This table has 90,000 or so clones, about 91% appearing once. Source: PBMCs, taken in the first trimester of pregnancy. The receptors stem from a female donor in good health, serving as a control in a pregnancy study. Some clones in this sample may be carry-over from other donors' samples.

The J gene is TRBJ2-3, the V gene TRBV29-1; 13 bases map to TRBD2. Germline loops: CDR1 SQVTM, CDR2 ANQGSEA. Trimming removed 6 bases from V and 6 bases from J; junction bases left unmatched: 9. The CDR3 is 15 residues long. As DNA, the CDR3 is TGCAGCGTCGGGACTAGCGGGGCTCCCGCGGATACGCAGTATTTT. Translating it yields CSVGTSGAPADTQYF.

V and J are TRBV6-5 and TRBJ1-3, with a possible D match to TRBD1 (6 bases). The CDR3 spans 14 residues. V gave up 6 bases and J gave up 4 bases, with 13 bases separating them. Germline V gives CDR1 MNHEY, CDR2 SVGAGI. CDR3 DNA: TGTGCCAGCAGCACAACAGGGCGCGGAAACACCATATATTTT. Its translation: CASSTTGRGNTIYF.

This clone was counted a single time. This chain uses TRBV2 with TRBJ2-4; 8 bases are shared with TRBD1. J gave up 6 bases and V 8 bases, and 6 bases lay outside the gene matches. The CDR3 sequence is 13 residues long. The germline V gene has CDR1 SNHLY and CDR2 FYNNEI. The CDR3 coding sequence is TGTGCCAGCCTACAGGGGGGCTTAAACATTCAGTACTTC. Protein sequence: CASLQGGLNIQYF.

The V and J genes are TRBV28 and TRBJ1-6; unclear D gene. Trimming pared 2 bases from V and 7 bases from J, leaving 12 bases between. The CDR3 covers 15 residues. Germline loops: CDR1 MDHEN, CDR2 SYDVKM. The CDR3 here is CASSLQGRRNSPLHF. The CDR3 DNA sequence: TGTGCCAGCAGTTTACAAGGCAGGAGGAATTCACCCCTCCACTTT. The full variable domain, completed using reference TRBV28 and TRBJ1-6, is DVKVTQSSRYLVKRTGEKVFLECVQDMDHENMFWYRQDPGLGLRLIYFSYDVKMKEKGDIPEGYSVSREKKERFSLILESASTNQTSMYLCASSLQGRRNSPLHFGNGTRLTVT.

This clone has just one count. The chain recombines TRBV6-5 with TRBJ1-1; 7 bases match TRBD1. The CDR3 runs to 12 residues. V shed 4 bases, J shed 11 bases, and the junction held 7 bases outside the gene matches. The germline V gene has CDR1 MNHEY and CDR2 SVGAGI. The CDR3 region has the DNA TGTGCCAGCAGTTCCCCGACAGGGTTGGCTTTCTTT. It translates to CASSSPTGLAFF.

The chain combines TRBV10-3 with TRBJ2-5, with 7 bases fitting TRBD1. Per the germline V gene, CDR1 is ENHRY and CDR2 is SYGVKD. V shed 3 bases, J shed 1 base, and the junction held 8 bases outside the gene matches. The CDR3 sequence is 16 residues long. The CDR3 protein is CAISERQGRFQETQYF. DNA for the CDR3: TGTGCCATCAGTGAAAGACAGGGTCGATTCCAAGAGACCCAGTACTTC.

This clone was picked up a small number of times. This chain connects TRBV4-2 to TRBJ1-5; TRBD1 is a possible D gene (6 bases). The ends were cut back, 3 bases at V and 3 bases at J, with 9 bases in the middle. CDR3 length equals 14 residues. CDR1 and CDR2 from the germline V gene are LGHNA and YNFKEQ. The CDR3 bases are TGTGCCAGCAGCCACCGGGACATCAATCAGCCCCAGCATTTT. As protein: CASSHRDINQPQHF.

This chain links TRBV28 with TRBJ2-2; unclear D gene. CDR1 is MDHEN and CDR2 is SYDVKM in the germline V gene. The CDR3 covers 14 residues. Trimming shortened V by 10 bases and J by 0 bases, and 12 bases separated the two germline ends. The CDR3 protein is CATFVQTNTGELFF. The CDR3 coding sequence is TGTGCCACCTTCGTGCAGACGAACACCGGGGAGCTGTTTTTT.

The chain employs TRBV5-1 and TRBJ2-2, with 12 bases identical to TRBD2. The CDR3 has 17 residues. Germline CDR1 SGHRS, CDR2 YFSETQ. J was trimmed by 5 bases and V by 5 bases; bases with no gene match: 10. The CDR3 sequence: CASRWLAGGPGTGELFF. CDR3 coding DNA: TGCGCCAGCAGATGGCTAGCGGGAGGGCCAGGTACCGGGGAGCTGTTTTTT.

A few counts support this clone. The chain carries TRBV5-1 and TRBJ1-2, with a weak D call TRBD1 (5 bases). CDR1 SGHRS and CDR2 YFSETQ come from the germline V gene. Trimming stripped 0 bases from V and 8 bases from J, with 29 bases between. The CDR3 covers 19 residues. CDR3 bases: TGCGCCAGCAGCTTGGTCTTTGGGGCGGTGCAGGGCTCCGCGCAGGGCTACACCTTC. Translation: CASSLVFGAVQGSAQGYTF.